Below, one TCR beta chain is given with its context. The antigen is unknown. From RNA, the CDR3 regions of TCR beta chains were amplified and sequenced. The first-round RT-PCR employed HTBI primers together with the Qiagen OneStep RT-PCR kit. A multiplex PCR was then performed as the second round. TCRdb processed the multiplex PCR reads anew with MiXCR; each CDR3 protein has one entry. The sample carries hundreds of thousands of distinct CDR3 sequences, about a fifth recorded once. Clinicians diagnosed using symptoms, serum thyroxine, TRAb, thyroid ultrasound and orbital computed tomography. PBMCs came from roughly 9.2 ml of fresh peripheral blood. The data were taken from a study of Graves' ophthalmopathy and Graves' hyperthyroidism. Study-level findings and limits: At less than 71% sensitivity and 72.22% specificity, the model predicted progression of the ophthalmopathy. Blood samples also showed most expanded thyroid clonotypes exceeding 0.001 frequency.

The ends were cut back, 3 bases at V and 4 bases at J, with 16 bases in the middle. CDR3 size: 15 residues. Germline V gives CDR1 SGHTA, CDR2 FQGNSA. The chain has TRBV7-2 and TRBJ2-7, with D possibly being TRBD2 (7 bases). This receptor was taken from a woman between 18 and 29 years old with stable Graves' hyperthyroidism. Some clones in this sample may be carry-over from other donors' samples. Input material: peripheral blood. CDR3 sequence: CASSLSAGGAYEQYF. The CDR3 nucleotides are TGTGCCAGCAGCTTGTCGGCTGGGGGGGCGTACGAGCAGTACTTC. Looking up the rest from reference TRBV7-2 and TRBJ2-7 gives the full variable domain: GAGVSQSPSNKVTEKGKDVELRCDPISGHTALYWYRQSLGQGLEFLIYFQGNSAPDKSGLPSDRFSAERTGGSVSTLTIQRTQQEDSAVYLCASSLSAGGAYEQYFGPGTRLTVT.